The 15 T cell receptor beta chains below come from one sample, sequenced in a study of CD8+CD57+ T cells in acquired aplastic anemia. Researchers used genomic DNA as the template to profile TCR beta VDJ and CDR3. One entry per CDR3 protein results from TCRdb running MiXCR on the reads. This sample has a few hundred thousand distinct CDR3 sequences; 34% occur once, and the top ten carry about 1.1%. Sequenced sample: sorted CD4+, CD8+, or CD8+CD57+ T cells (not recorded which) from PBMCs. The source of these receptors is a human donor in good health, serving as a control.

The rearrangement links TRBV3-1 to TRBJ1-4, with 9 nucleotides matching TRBD1. Looked up from germline, CDR1 is LGHDT and CDR2 is YNNKEL (reference sequence). This CDR3 has 16 residues. The trim removed 4 bases at V and 5 bases at J, leaving 8 bases unmatched. CDR3 loop: CASSPGLTGGNEKLFF. The DNA of the CDR3 is TGTGCCAGCAGCCCTGGACTGACAGGGGGGAATGAAAAACTGTTTTTT. Complete variable domain (other parts from reference TRBV3-1 and TRBJ1-4): DTAVSQTPKYLVTQMGNDKSIKCEQNLGHDTMYWYKQDSKKFLKIMFSYNNKELIINETVPNRFSPKSPDKAHLNLHINSLELGDSAVYFCASSPGLTGGNEKLFFGSGTQLSVL.

Notes on this clonotype: One base away lies a much larger clone, so this may be a sequencing read error. V usage is TRBV5-4 and J usage is TRBJ2-1; D is unclear. Germline-derived CDR1 and CDR2 are SGHNT and YYREEE (reference sequence). Trimming removed 5 bases from V and 10 bases from J, with 13 bases in between. The CDR3 is 12 amino acids. The CDR3 loop is CASRYESGEQFF. DNA for the CDR3: TGTGCCAGCAGGTACGAATCCGGCGAGCAGTTCTTC.

Notes on this clonotype: Just one base apart from a much larger clone, this may be a read error. The chain uses TRBV25-1 and TRBJ2-7; D unresolved. Germline CDR1 is MGHDK and CDR2 is SYGVNS. The CDR3 covers 14 residues. Between the trimmed V and J ends, which lost 6 bases and 3 bases, there was a span of 15 bases. The CDR3 sequence is CASSYGRIYYEQYF. Here the CDR3 DNA reads TGTGCCAGCAGCTACGGACGGATATACTACGAGCAGTACTTC.

The sample holds many counts of this clonotype. The gene calls are TRBV7-9 and TRBJ1-5, with no clear D. Between the trimmed V and J ends, which lost 2 bases and 7 bases, there was a span of 15 bases. Germline V lookup: CDR1 SEHNR, CDR2 FQNEAQ (reference sequence). This CDR3 spans 15 amino acids. The CDR3, as DNA: TGTGCCAGCAGCTTACTGGTTTCCGGGGTACAGCCCCAGCATTTT. It codes for CASSLLVSGVQPQHF.

The chain combines TRBV18 with TRBJ1-2; 8 bases fit TRBD1. Germline-derived CDR1 and CDR2 are KGHSH and LQKENI. The trim removed 3 bases at V and 3 bases at J, leaving 3 bases unmatched. This CDR3 region has 14 residues. The CDR3 DNA is TGTGCCAGCTCACCCACAGGGGGGGACTATGGCTACACCTTC. It codes for CASSPTGGDYGYTF.

The gene calls are TRBV11-2 and TRBJ2-2; 7 bases line up with TRBD1. This CDR3 contains 14 residues. Losses at the gene ends were 5 bases for V and 6 bases for J; bases not matched to a gene: 6. The V gene's germline CDR1 is SGHAT and CDR2 FQNNGV. The CDR3 coding sequence is TGTGCCAGCAGCAGGACAGGTTTTTCCGGGGAGCTGTTTTTT. Translation: CASSRTGFSGELFF.

This sequence joins TRBV10-3 and TRBJ2-7; TRBD2 aligns across 8 bases. Trimming removed 7 bases from V and 10 bases from J; junction bases left unmatched: 9. The CDR3 covers 12 residues. Per germline, CDR1 ENHRY and CDR2 SYGVKD. In DNA form, the CDR3 reads TGTGCCATCACCAACTCCGGGACTAGACAGTACTTC. Translating gives CAITNSGTRQYF.

This clonotype was seen only a few times. The rearrangement links TRBV2 to TRBJ2-5, with 11 positions matching TRBD2. CDR3 length: 15 residues. The trim removed 6 bases at V and 5 bases at J, leaving 8 bases unmatched. Germline lookup yields CDR1 SNHLY and CDR2 FYNNEI. The chain's CDR3 is CASSFLTSGEETQYF. For the CDR3, the DNA is TGTGCCAGCAGCTTTTTGACTAGCGGGGAGGAGACCCAGTACTTC. Full variable domain (outside the CDR3, taken from reference TRBV2 and TRBJ2-5): EPEVTQTPSHQVTQMGQEVILRCVPISNHLYFYWYRQILGQKVEFLVSFYNNEISEKSEIFDDQFSVERPDGSNFTLKIRSTKLEDSAMYFCASSFLTSGEETQYFGPGTRLLVL.

This clonotype appeared many times. V usage is TRBV5-1 and J usage is TRBJ1-6, with a weak D call TRBD1 (6 bases). The length of the CDR3 is 18 residues. Germline-derived CDR1 and CDR2 are SGHRS and YFSETQ. Trimming removed 0 bases from V and 8 bases from J, with 21 bases in between. The CDR3 spells CASSLVPAGPGVDSPLHF. CDR3 bases: TGCGCCAGCAGCTTGGTCCCGGCAGGGCCAGGGGTGGATTCACCCCTCCACTTT. Combining the CDR3 with reference TRBV5-1 and TRBJ1-6 gives the whole variable domain KAGVTQTPRYLIKTRGQQVTLSCSPISGHRSVSWYQQTPGQGLQFLFEYFSETQRNKGNFPGRFSGRQFSNSRSEMNVSTLELGDSALYLCASSLVPAGPGVDSPLHFGNGTRLTVT.

In this sample, this clonotype turned up many times. This chain joins TRBV7-8 and TRBJ2-7; D may be TRBD1 (6 bases). Germline-derived CDR1 and CDR2 are SGHVS and FQNEAQ. V gave up 4 bases and J gave up 2 bases, with 12 bases separating them. The CDR3 consists of 14 residues. The DNA of the CDR3 is TGTGCCAGCAGCTCGAGGACAGCTACCTACGAGCAGTACTTC. Translating gives CASSSRTATYEQYF.

V gene TRBV5-1 combines with J gene TRBJ1-2, with 7 bases aligning to TRBD1. After removal of 3 bases from V and 8 bases from J, the junction contained 7 bases not matched to a gene. CDR3 size: 13 residues. Germline CDR1 SGHRS, CDR2 YFSETQ. Written as DNA, the CDR3 is TGCGCCAGCAGCTCAGGACAGGACTGGGGCTACACCTTC. Amino acids: CASSSGQDWGYTF.

Note on this clonotype: This may come from a read error, since a much larger clone is one base off. The chain is built from TRBV12-3 or TRBV12-4 and TRBJ1-2, with TRBD1 matching 12 bases. V shed 6 bases, J shed 5 bases, and the junction held 7 bases outside the gene matches. This CDR3 has 15 residues. This CDR3 reads CASSGTGGGGYGYTF. Written as DNA, the CDR3 is TGTGCCAGCAGCGGGACAGGGGGCGGGGGATATGGCTACACCTTC.

Only a few counts were recorded for this clonotype. Given a much more abundant clone one base away, this may be a read error. This rearrangement joins TRBV7-6 to TRBJ1-5; D remains unclear. The CDR3 sequence is 12 residues long. Germline V gene lookup returns CDR1 SGHVS and CDR2 FNYEAQ. V lost 6 bases and J 5 bases, leaving 8 bases between the germline ends. The CDR3 DNA reads TGTGCCAGCAGTTTCACCCATCAGCCCCAGCATTTT. Protein: CASSFTHQPQHF.

With respect to this clonotype: Given a much more abundant clone one base away, this may be a read error. This chain uses TRBV5-1 with TRBJ2-7, with D hard to call. The germline V and J ends were trimmed by 0 bases and 2 bases, with 12 bases remaining between them. The CDR3 consists of 15 residues. Germline V CDR1 and CDR2: SGHRS, YFSETQ. The CDR3 spells CASSLAGLFPYEQYF. The CDR3 DNA is TGCGCCAGCAGCTTGGCCGGGCTGTTCCCCTACGAGCAGTACTTC. The full variable domain, its missing parts supplied by reference TRBV5-1 and TRBJ2-7, is KAGVTQTPRYLIKTRGQQVTLSCSPISGHRSVSWYQQTPGQGLQFLFEYFSETQRNKGNFPGRFSGRQFSNSRSEMNVSTLELGDSALYLCASSLAGLFPYEQYFGPGTRLTVT.

This clonotype has ten or more counts. V and J are TRBV11-2 and TRBJ2-7; the match to TRBD1 covers 9 bases. This CDR3 contains 16 residues. Per germline, CDR1 SGHAT and CDR2 FQNNGV. The J segment lost 1 base and the V segment lost 3 bases, leaving 7 bases of the junction unmatched. The CDR3 DNA is TGTGCCAGCAGCTTGTCACTGGGGACAGGGTCCTACGAGCAGTACTTC. It specifies CASSLSLGTGSYEQYF.